The sequence of this TCR beta chain was determined in a study of shared clonotypes between healthy human individuals (TCRdb year 2020). For the study in its entirety: Two women and a few men aged 18 to 49 years were included in the cohort. To estimate repertoire size and how much clonotypes are shared between individuals, the study performed deep sequencing of blood TCR repertoires from a few healthy adults. Per donor, leukapheresis produced somewhere between about 0.9 and 9.5 billion PBMCs. To increase sequencing depth and limit assay-specific biases, TCR repertoire library preparation and sequencing were carried out by different laboratories using diverse techniques.

Broad study findings and their caveats: Only blood was sampled, and tissue TCR repertoires likely differ from those in blood. Pairwise subsampling led to the expectation that sequencing depth would affect the degree of clonotype sharing among donors. The genetic and exposure-history diversity represented was limited by the small number of donors.

A word on this clone: What this receptor recognizes is not known. Base qualities were left out, and no much larger clone turns up one base away.

CDR1 LNHNV and CDR2 YYDKDF were looked up in the germline V gene (reference sequence). The CDR3 spans 16 residues, from the cysteine through the phenylalanine. Only the CDR3 part of the read is kept: 48 bases, read in frame from the first base. V was cut back by 2 bases and J by 2 bases, leaving a gap of 10 bases between them. Using the deep immunoSEQ assay, TCR CDR3 regions were amplified from genomic DNA by multiplex PCR. Extracted genomic DNA from each cell subset was spread evenly across all wells of several immunoSEQ 96-well plates, with each plate serving as a replicate. For unsorted PBMC, about 270 ng of genomic DNA, equivalent to approximately 28,000 T cell genomes, went into each replicate PCR. Unsorted PBMC genomic DNA was sequenced across ten immunoSEQ deep assay plates. The purified libraries were quantified using a Qubit 3.0 fluorometer, sized with a Bioanalyzer 2100, and then quantified again using the KAPA Library Quantification kit. Every immunoSEQ 96-well plate was sequenced on a separate single-read 150-cycle Illumina NextSeq 550 flow cell. Turning to the authors' computational methods: Because the immunoSEQ output held only junctional sequences and lacked quality scores, the filtering could not match the filtering applied to full-length reads. Sequences were annotated with PyIR, a Python wrapper for IgBLAST v1.9, and V/J genes and CDR3 were assigned using IMGT germline references. Any read was removed if the V/J assignment was weak (E-value above 1e-6), the CDR3 was missing, or the read contained stop codons, out-of-frame junctions, or ambiguous translated residues. V3J clonotypes were defined as sequences sharing an identical inferred V gene, J gene, and CDR3 amino acid sequence. To compute the percentage overlap between repertoires, the number of shared unique clonotypes was divided by the size of the smaller repertoire. Three approaches were used to assess repertoire richness: RTK rarefaction, the Chao1 estimator, and Recon v2.1 estimates of unobserved clonotypes. As stored in TCRdb, this immuneACCESS dataset retains in-frame rearrangements with V and J assigned. A fraction of the clones does not appear; measured against another copy, unresolved V genes explain less than half of the discrepancy, and the remainder lacks a known reason. That table furnishes V, J and clone size, whereas the DNA furnished D and trimming. The sample includes about half a million clones, with 81% observed a single time. The ten largest clones capture roughly 13% of the sample.

The donors were healthy, HIV-negative adults who had no recently reported acute infections or vaccinations. Every donor was a Caucasian adult residing in Nashville, Tennessee, USA. For unsorted samples, roughly 90 million PBMCs were counted, and genomic DNA was extracted using the QIAamp DNA Blood Mini kit. Blood was collected by leukapheresis, and PBMCs were isolated by Ficoll-Histopaque density gradient centrifugation and then cryopreserved in liquid nitrogen vapor phase. The V and J genes are TRBV15 and TRBJ2-6, with a weak D call of TRBD1 (5 bases match). This TCR was recovered from a middle-aged woman in good health. Some clones in this sample may be carry-over from other donors' samples. The sample consisted of PBMCs. The CDR3 amino acid sequence is: CATSRQGSAGANVLTF. DNA sequence: TGTGCCACCAGCAGACAGGGTTCGGCTGGGGCCAACGTCCTGACTTTC.